The rows below give T cell receptor beta chains drawn from one sample of a study of blood T cell repertoires in COVID-19. Clones were sequenced by immunoSEQ multiplex PCR, and TCRdb holds only the in-frame ones, with some missing. The sample shows about 84,000 clones, 70% to 85% of them seen only once. The sequencing sample was made of peripheral blood. The receptors here all came from a man between 65 and 85 years old with acute or convalescent COVID-19. Each CDR3 is given without its conserved first and last residue. Clone size is shown for a subset of rows, as once, few, many or a class of expanded clone.

-	TRBV9	TRBJ2-7	ASSHGLVPRGNEQY
once	TRBV6-5	TRBJ2-3	AGKRQGTDTQY
-	TRBV2	TRBJ1-6	ASNPRSSYNSPLH
once	TRBV11-2	TRBJ2-1	ASSGPGTGFINEQF
once	TRBV19	TRBJ1-2	ASSITDRGYGYT
-	TRBV7-6	TRBJ1-1	ASSPWAIPTEAF
once	TRBV28	TRBJ1-2	ASSLQQGGLGYT
-	TRBV7-2	TRBJ2-7	ASSYTREKY
-	TRBV5-4	TRBJ2-5	ASSGTGRVQETQY
few	TRBV10-3	TRBJ1-3	AISDTGTSGNTIY
-	TRBV5-1	TRBJ2-5	ASRAGGEETQY
-	TRBV30	TRBJ2-1	AWSPRTGRGYNEQF
-	TRBV7-2	TRBJ2-7	ASSSSGTSAIYEQY
-	TRBV9	TRBJ1-4	ASSVHLGDEKLF
-	TRBV7-9	TRBJ2-6	ASSSMGGSGANVLT
-	TRBV24-1	TRBJ2-1	ATTETGMNNEQF
-	TRBV11-3	TRBJ2-1	ASSPGTGGLNEQF
-	TRBV2	TRBJ1-6	ASAPLRDSPLH
-	TRBV11-2	TRBJ1-2	ASSLVSDRGYGYT
-	TRBV20-1	TRBJ1-2	SVFGGYGYT
-	TRBV28	TRBJ1-1	ASSLFGQGKACH
-	TRBV2	TRBJ1-5	ASSEGGQPNQPQH
-	TRBV18	TRBJ1-5	ASSPDRADSNQPQH
-	TRBV28	TRBJ1-1	ASSYRGSSFAEAF
few	TRBV14	TRBJ1-1	ASSHTGTGEVSGTEAF
few	TRBV27	TRBJ2-7	ASSLRGGGANEQY
-	TRBV5-1	TRBJ1-2	ASSLARDTGGYT
-	TRBV19	TRBJ2-3	ASTLTGDTDTQY
-	TRBV18	TRBJ2-5	ASSPPGQTTYQETQY